What follows is one TCR beta chain and its context. What this receptor recognizes is not known. No much larger clonotype is one base removed from it; base qualities were not supplied. Including the terminal cysteine and phenylalanine, the CDR3 comprises 15 residues. The entry retains the CDR3 DNA only, 45 bases that are in frame from base 1. Taken from the germline V gene (reference sequence), the CDR1 and CDR2 loops are LGHDT and YNNKEL. V is cut by 0 bases and J by 7 bases, and the space between the germline ends is 13 bases. The meaning of the sample's time point label: baseline before first vaccination. Taken with the paper, the label for treatment or condition translates to: meningococcal conjugate vaccine given as trial control. The vaccinee samples were drawn from two UK trials, COV001 and COV002, one of which was a single-blind randomized controlled phase 2/3 trial testing AZD1222 (ChAdOx1 nCoV-19) in healthy adults. For TCRbeta chain sequencing, PBMC samples from trial participants were taken at day 0 and at day 28 after the second dose.

The sample originates from a study of T cell responses to AZD1222 COVID-19 vaccine (dated by TCRdb to the early 2020s). Describing the broader study: A total of just over 230 trial participants underwent TCR sequencing, of whom nearly 210 had received two doses of AZD1222 and roughly 26 had received two doses of the MenACWY control vaccine. Trial participants were enrolled by age into subgroups of 18-55, 56-69 and 70-plus years, and around 150, 29 and 61 TCR-sequenced participants, respectively, were included in these subgroups.

What the authors observed across the whole study: Conclusions about previously exposed vaccinees are limited, since just five or six AZD1222 recipients were seropositive for SARS-CoV-2 at baseline. Spike-specific TCR breadth and depth rose significantly after two AZD1222 doses compared with day 0 and with MenACWY recipients. Reportedly, close to half of the unique spike-specific TCRs recognized epitopes lying outside the regions that are mutated in the B.1.351 and B.1.1.7 variants. Because no samples from the day 14 peak response were available, repertoires could be characterized only after the peak T cell response. Participants were mostly white British, with more females than males. The authors suggested clonal diversity may have been underestimated. In the small 56-69-year group, the increase in depth fell short of significance, most likely because of low power. The vaccine-associated CD4 TCRs covered the entire spike protein, and the dominant responses fell in regions 160-218 and 743-854.

The CDR3 regions of human TCRbeta chains were analyzed by immunosequencing. The published analysis was carried out like this. TCRs in the repertoires were matched against a reference library of SARS-CoV-2-specific TCRs that had been generated with the MIRA antigen-specificity platform. Breadth was defined as the fraction of unique TCRs that were SARS-CoV-2-associated, and depth was defined as the fraction of total T cells that were SARS-CoV-2-associated. Using the MIRA data, every spike-specific TCR was mapped to the spike region that the TCR reacted to and assigned to either a CD4 or a CD8 class. Log10-transformed breadth and depth values were compared by one-way ANOVA with Sidak's multiple comparisons tests. The immuneACCESS repertoire file appears here via TCRdb, limited to in-frame rearrangements. These files lack a portion of the clones; in checked studies, under half of the deficit traces to unresolved V genes, and the cause of the others is not known. V and J calls plus clone size are reproduced from that table; the DNA served to infer D and trimming. The sample data list approximately 140,000 clones, and 90% to 95% of these were observed just once. Approximately 0.9% of the sample lies in the top ten.

The TCR sequence derives from an adult in good health. Sequencing was performed on peripheral blood, taken on day 0 of MenACWY control vaccination. The receptor chain draws on TRBV3-1 (or the pseudogene TRBV3-2) and TRBJ1-5; no D segment can be confidently identified. The DNA is as follows: TGTGCCAGCAGCCAAGACTTGGAAGGAGACCAGCCCCAGCATTTT. Its translation reads: CASSQDLEGDQPQHF.